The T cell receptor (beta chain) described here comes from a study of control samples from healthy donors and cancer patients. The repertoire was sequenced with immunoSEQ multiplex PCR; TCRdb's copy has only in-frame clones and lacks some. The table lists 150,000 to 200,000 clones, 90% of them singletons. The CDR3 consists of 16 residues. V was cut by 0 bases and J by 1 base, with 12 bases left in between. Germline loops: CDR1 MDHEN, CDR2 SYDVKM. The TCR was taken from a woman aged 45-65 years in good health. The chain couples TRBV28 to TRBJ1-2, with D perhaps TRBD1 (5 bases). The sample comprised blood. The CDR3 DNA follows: TGTGCCAGCAGTTTATGGTCCCGAGGGGTTAACTATGGCTACACCTTC. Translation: CASSLWSRGVNYGYTF.